This T cell receptor beta chain was profiled in a study of T-cell reconstitution after alpha-beta-depleted transplantation in children. Broader study findings: Newly produced T cells mostly provided counts and TCRbeta diversity after one year, as hyperexpanded clones declined.

A few counts support this clonotype. Antigen: not known. One end of the junction is discordant with germline, which a read error may explain. The CDR3 is 11 residues long. Germline loops: CDR1 DFQATT, CDR2 SNEGSKA (reference sequence). Unique molecular identifiers tagged the TCRbeta library. TCRdb re-derived calls from the PCR reads in MiXCR, one entry per CDR3 protein. The profile shows approximately 45,000 distinct CDR3 sequences, 50% to 55% of them singletons. The material sequenced was peripheral blood, taken before TCRalphabeta/CD19-depleted stem cell transplant. The chain employs TRBV20-1 and TRBJ2-7; possible D gene TRBD2, 6 bases. This clonotype was sampled from a boy less than two years old with SCID, due to receive a stem cell transplant. In DNA form, the CDR3 reads TGTACGGGGGTTAGCTCCTACGAGCAGTACTTC. Translation gives CTGVSSYEQYF.